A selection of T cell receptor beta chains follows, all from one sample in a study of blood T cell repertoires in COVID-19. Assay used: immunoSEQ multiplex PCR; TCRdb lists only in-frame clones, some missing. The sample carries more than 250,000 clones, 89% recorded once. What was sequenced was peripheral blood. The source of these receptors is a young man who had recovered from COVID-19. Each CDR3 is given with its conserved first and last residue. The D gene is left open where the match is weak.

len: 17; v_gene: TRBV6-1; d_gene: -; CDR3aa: CASSEIRSRAMITEAFF
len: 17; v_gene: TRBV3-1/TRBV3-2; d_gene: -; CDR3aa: CASSQVLQEWWATEAFF
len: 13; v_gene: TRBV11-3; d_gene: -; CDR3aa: CASSLDRYNEQFF
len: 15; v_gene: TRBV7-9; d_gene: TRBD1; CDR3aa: CASSFDRGGYNEQFF
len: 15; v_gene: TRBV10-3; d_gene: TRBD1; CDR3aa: CAISGGTGATDTQYF
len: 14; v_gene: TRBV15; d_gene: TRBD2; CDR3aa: CATGAGEDTDTQYF
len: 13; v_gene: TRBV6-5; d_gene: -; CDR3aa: CASSTTTGTEAFF
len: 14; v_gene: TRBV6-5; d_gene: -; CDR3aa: CASRKAGPSYEQYF
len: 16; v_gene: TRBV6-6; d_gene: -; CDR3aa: CASRPPSPGDLYEQYF
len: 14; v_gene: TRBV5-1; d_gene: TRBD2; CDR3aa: CASSLATSGREEFF
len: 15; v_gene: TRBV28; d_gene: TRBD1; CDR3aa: CASSTYRGGVYGYTF
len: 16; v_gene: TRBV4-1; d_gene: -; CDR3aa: CASSQLRTDVNTEAFF
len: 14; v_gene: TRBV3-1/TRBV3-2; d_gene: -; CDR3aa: CASSQDRGDTEAFF
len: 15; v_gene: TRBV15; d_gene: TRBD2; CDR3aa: CATSRSSGTQETQYF
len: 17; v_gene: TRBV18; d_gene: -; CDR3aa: CASSPQGGIGSYNEQFF
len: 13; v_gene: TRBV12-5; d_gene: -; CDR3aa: CASGLQGITEAFF
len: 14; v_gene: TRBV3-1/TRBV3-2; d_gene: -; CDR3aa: CASSPRDGANVLTF
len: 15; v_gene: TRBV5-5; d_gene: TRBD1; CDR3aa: CASSLGTGGGYGYTF
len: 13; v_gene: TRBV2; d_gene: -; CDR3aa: CASSENGQREAFF
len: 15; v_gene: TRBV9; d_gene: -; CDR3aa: CASSVAGVSYNEQFF
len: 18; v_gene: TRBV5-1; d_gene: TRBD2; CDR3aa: CASSLMVGAGAITGELFF
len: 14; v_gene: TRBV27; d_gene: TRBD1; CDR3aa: CASSPRDRGTEAFF
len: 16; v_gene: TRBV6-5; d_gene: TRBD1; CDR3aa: CASSYSTGGPNTEAFF
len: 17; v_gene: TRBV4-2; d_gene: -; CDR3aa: CASSQDRGRSSYNEQFF
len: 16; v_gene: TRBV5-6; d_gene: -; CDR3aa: CASSLGSQIMNTEAFF
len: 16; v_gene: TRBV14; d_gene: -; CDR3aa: CASSHPQFALNTEAFF
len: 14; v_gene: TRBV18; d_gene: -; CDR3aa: CASSPDRGNYEQYF
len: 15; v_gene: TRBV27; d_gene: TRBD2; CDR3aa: CASSGLAGGGETQYF